This entry describes one T cell receptor (beta chain). What it binds is unknown. The data derive from a study of CD4 T cells in relation to SARS-CoV-2 and coronaviruses. Study-wide results and limits: In roughly 61% of donors, memory CD4+ clonotypes crossrecognized SARS-CoV-2 and at least one common cold coronavirus spike. Samples before the pandemic and after infection were not matched within any donor. The assay detects memory recall responses, not culture-primed primary responses.

The unexposed donors gave CD4+ T cells in about 2011-2019, prior to COVID-19. Trimming removed 5 bases from V and 0 bases from J; junction bases left unmatched: 6. In germline, CDR1 is MDHEN, CDR2 SYDVKM. This CDR3 is 15 amino acids long. Measured with immunoSEQ multiplex PCR; TCRdb has only the in-frame clones, and not every one. The profile shows about 59,000 clones, roughly 88% of them singletons. This receptor was identified in a human donor in good health. The sequenced sample consisted of memory CD4+ T cells from PBMCs. This sequence joins TRBV28 and TRBJ1-2, with 7 bases that match TRBD1. This CDR3 is CASSGGGGTNYGYTF. The CDR3 DNA sequence: TGTGCCAGCAGTGGCGGAGGGGGCACTAACTATGGCTACACCTTC.